This T cell receptor (beta chain) was identified during a study of shared clonotypes between healthy human individuals. CDR1 and CDR2 from the germline V gene are SGHVS and FNYEAQ. V lost 1 base and J 5 bases, leaving 11 bases between the germline ends. The CDR3 is 15 residues long. For every subset, genomic DNA was evenly distributed across several immunoSEQ plates. The table came from immunoSEQ multiplex PCR; TCRdb's copy has only in-frame clones and leaves some out. The table lists roughly 850,000 clones, 90% to 97% of them singletons. Naive CD8 populations comprised CD45RO-negative cells positively selected for CCR7, excluding terminally differentiated effector memory CD45RA+ cells.

The V call is TRBV7-6, the J call TRBJ2-2; D is uncertain. The sample was naive CD8+ T cells sorted from blood. The source is a man aged 25-45 years in good health. The CDR3 reads CASSLGEPLTGELFF. CDR3 DNA sequence: TGTGCCAGCAGCTTAGGAGAGCCTCTGACCGGGGAGCTGTTTTTT.